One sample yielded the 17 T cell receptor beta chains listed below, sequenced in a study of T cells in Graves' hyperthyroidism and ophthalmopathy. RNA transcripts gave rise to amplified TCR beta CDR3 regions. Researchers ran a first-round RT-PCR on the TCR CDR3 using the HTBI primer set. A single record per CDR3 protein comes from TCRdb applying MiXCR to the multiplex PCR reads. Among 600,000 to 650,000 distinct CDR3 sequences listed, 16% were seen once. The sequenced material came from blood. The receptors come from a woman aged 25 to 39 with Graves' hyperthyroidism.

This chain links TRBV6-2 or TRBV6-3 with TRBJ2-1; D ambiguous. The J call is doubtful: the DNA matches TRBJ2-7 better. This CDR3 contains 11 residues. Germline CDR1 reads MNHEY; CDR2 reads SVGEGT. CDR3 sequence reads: CASSYYHEQYF. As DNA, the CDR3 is TGTGCCAGCAGTTACTACCATGAGCAGTACTTC.

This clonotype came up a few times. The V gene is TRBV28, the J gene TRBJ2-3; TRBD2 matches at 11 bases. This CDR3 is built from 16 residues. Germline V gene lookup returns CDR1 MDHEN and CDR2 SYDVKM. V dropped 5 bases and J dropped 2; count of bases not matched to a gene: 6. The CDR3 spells CASSLTSGGVTDTQYF. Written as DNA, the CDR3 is TGTGCCAGCAGTCTTACTAGCGGGGGCGTCACAGATACGCAGTATTTT.

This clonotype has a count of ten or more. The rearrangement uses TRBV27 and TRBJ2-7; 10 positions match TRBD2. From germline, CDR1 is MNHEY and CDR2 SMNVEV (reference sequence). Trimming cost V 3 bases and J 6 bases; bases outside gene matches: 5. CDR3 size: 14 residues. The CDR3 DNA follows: TGTGCCAGCAGTTTGCACCTAGCGGGAGCCGAGCAGTACTTC. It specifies CASSLHLAGAEQYF.

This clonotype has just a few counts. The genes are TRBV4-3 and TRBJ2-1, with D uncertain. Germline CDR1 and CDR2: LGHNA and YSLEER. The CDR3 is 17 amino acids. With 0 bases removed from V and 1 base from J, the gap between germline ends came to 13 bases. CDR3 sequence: CASSQDPTARSYNEQFF. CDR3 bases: TGCGCCAGCAGCCAAGATCCCACAGCTCGTTCCTACAATGAGCAGTTCTTC.

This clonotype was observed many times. As DNA, the CDR3 is TGTGCCAGCAGCCAAGACCCGGCTACAGATACGCAGTATTTT. Its translation: CASSQDPATDTQYF. The chain is built from TRBV11-2 and TRBJ2-3; D is undetermined. Deletions cut 5 bases from V and 3 bases from J, with 12 bases between. CDR1 is SGHAT and CDR2 is FQNNGV in the germline V gene. The CDR3 runs to 14 residues.

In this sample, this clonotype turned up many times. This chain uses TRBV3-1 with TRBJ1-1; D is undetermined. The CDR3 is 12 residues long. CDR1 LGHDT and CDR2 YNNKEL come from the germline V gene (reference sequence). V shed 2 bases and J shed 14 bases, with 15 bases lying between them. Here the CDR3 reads CASSQSQGSEFF. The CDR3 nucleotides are TGTGCCAGCAGCCAATCACAAGGGAGTGAGTTCTTT.

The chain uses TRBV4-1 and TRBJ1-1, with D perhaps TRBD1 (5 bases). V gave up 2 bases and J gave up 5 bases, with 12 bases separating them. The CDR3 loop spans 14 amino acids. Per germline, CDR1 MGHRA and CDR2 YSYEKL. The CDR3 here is CASSQQGIATEAFF. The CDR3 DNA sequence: TGCGCCAGCAGCCAACAGGGTATTGCGACTGAAGCTTTCTTT.

The CDR3 nucleotides read TGTGCTAGTGGTTTGGTCCCCCGATGGACTAGCGGGAGGTCCCCGAGCACCTACGAGCAGTACTTC. It translates to CASGLVPRWTSGRSPSTYEQYF. The J gene is TRBJ2-7, the V gene TRBV12-5; 14 bases match TRBD2. Germline CDR1 is LGHNT and CDR2 is FRNRAP. This CDR3 is 22 amino acids long. The V and J ends lost 0 bases and 2 bases, in that order; junction bases with no gene match: 18.

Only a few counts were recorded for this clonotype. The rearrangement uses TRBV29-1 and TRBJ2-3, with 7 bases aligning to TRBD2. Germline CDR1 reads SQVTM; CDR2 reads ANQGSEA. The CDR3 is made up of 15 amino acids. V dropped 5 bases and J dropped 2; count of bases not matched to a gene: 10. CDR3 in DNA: TGCAGCGTTTCCCCCAGCGGGACCTTCACAGATACGCAGTATTTT. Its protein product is CSVSPSGTFTDTQYF.

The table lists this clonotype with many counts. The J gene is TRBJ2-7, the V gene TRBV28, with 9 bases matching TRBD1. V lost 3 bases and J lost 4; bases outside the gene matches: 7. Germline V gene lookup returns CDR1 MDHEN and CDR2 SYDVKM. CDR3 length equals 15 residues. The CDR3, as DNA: TGTGCCAGCAGTTTCGAGGACAGGGGATTTTACGAGCAGTACTTC. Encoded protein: CASSFEDRGFYEQYF.

The CDR3, as DNA: TGTGCCAGCAGCTTCACATACGGGACATCGCCCGGGAAGTCTGGGGCCAACGTCCTGACTTTC. As protein: CASSFTYGTSPGKSGANVLTF. The gene calls are TRBV11-3 and TRBJ2-6; possibly TRBD1 for D (6 bases). Trimming cost V 3 bases and J 1 base, with 25 bases left between them. CDR3 length equals 21 residues. Germline V CDR1 and CDR2: SGHNT, YENEEA.

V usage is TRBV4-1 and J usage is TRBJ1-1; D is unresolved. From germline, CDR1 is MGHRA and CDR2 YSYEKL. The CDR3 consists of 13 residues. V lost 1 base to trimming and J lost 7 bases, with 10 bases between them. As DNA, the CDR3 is TGCGCCAGCAGCCAAGGCGTTCTTAATGAAGCTTTCTTT. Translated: CASSQGVLNEAFF.

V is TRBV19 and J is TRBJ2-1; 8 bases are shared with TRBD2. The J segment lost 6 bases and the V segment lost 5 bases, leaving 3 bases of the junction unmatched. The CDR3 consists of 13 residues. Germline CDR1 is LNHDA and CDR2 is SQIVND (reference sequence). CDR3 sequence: CASSLLAANEQFF. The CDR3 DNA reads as TGTGCCAGTAGTTTACTAGCGGCCAATGAGCAGTTCTTC.

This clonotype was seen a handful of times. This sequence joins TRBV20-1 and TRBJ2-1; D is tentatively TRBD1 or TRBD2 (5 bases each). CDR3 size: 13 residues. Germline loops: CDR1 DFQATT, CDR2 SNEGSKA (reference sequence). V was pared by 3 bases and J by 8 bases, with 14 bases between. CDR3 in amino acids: CSARRRRGDEQFF. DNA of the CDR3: TGCAGTGCTAGGCGGAGAAGAGGGGATGAGCAGTTCTTC.

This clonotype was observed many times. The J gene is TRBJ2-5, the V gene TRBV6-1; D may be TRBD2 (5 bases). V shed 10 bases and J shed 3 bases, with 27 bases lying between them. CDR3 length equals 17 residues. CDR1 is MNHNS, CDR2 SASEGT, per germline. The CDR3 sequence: CAIFVSSVSTNKETQYF. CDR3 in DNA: TGTGCCATATTTGTGAGTAGCGTCAGTACCAACAAAGAGACCCAGTACTTC.

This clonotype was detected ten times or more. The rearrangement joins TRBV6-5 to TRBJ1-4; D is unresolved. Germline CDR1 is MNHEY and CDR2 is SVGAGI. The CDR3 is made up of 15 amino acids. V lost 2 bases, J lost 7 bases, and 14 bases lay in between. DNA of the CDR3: TGTGCCAGCAGTTACGCGGCAGGAGTAGGTGAAAAACTGTTTTTT. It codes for CASSYAAGVGEKLFF.

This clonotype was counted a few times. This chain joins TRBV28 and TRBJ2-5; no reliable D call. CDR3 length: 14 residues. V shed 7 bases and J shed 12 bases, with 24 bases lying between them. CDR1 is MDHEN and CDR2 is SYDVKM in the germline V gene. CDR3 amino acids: CASTPPGSPLEKYF. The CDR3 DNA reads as TGTGCCAGCACCCCCCCAGGCAGCCCCCTCGAAAAGTACTTC. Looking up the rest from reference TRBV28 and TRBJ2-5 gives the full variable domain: DVKVTQSSRYLVKRTGEKVFLECVQDMDHENMFWYRQDPGLGLRLIYFSYDVKMKEKGDIPEGYSVSREKKERFSLILESASTNQTSMYLCASTPPGSPLEKYFGPGTRLLVL.